Presented here are 18 T cell receptor beta chains from one specimen sequenced in a study of naive and memory T cell subsets. The study, taken as a whole, reports: A few larger clonotypes appeared in naive repertoires, especially CD8, possibly memory cells re-expressing CD45RA.

Antigens for these TCRs are unknown. The beta constant-region primer was an equimolar mix of two oligonucleotides covering TRBC1 and TRBC2. Nested alpha and beta constant-region primers with the SP2 primer drove four PCR rounds on ligated cDNA. TCRdb called the UMI-ligation and nested PCR reads again in MiXCR, with one record for every CDR3 protein. The sample yields approximately 150,000 distinct CDR3 sequences, over 20% seen once. Sequenced: naive CD4+ T cells from blood. All receptors come from a human donor in good health.

This clonotype was found many times. The chain has TRBV14 and TRBJ2-1; 8 positions match TRBD1. This CDR3 has 16 residues. J was trimmed by 8 bases and V by 0 bases; bases with no gene match: 9. CDR1 and CDR2 (germline): SGHDN, FVKESK. The CDR3 region is CASSQDSVRGLYEQFF. The CDR3 DNA reads TGTGCCAGCAGCCAAGACTCCGTCAGGGGGCTATATGAGCAGTTCTTC.

The rearrangement links TRBV20-1 to TRBJ2-5, with 13 positions matching TRBD2. CDR1 is DFQATT, CDR2 SNEGSKA, per germline (reference sequence). This CDR3 is built from 17 residues. J lost 5 bases, V lost 0 bases, and 9 bases had no gene match. The CDR3 region has the DNA TGCAGTGCTAGAGATATACTAGCGGGAGGGCCCCGGGAGACCCAGTACTTC. It specifies CSARDILAGGPRETQYF.

The chain employs TRBV7-2 and TRBJ2-1; D not certain. V lost 1 base to trimming and J lost 0 bases, with 10 bases between them. CDR3 length: 16 amino acids. The germline gives CDR1 SGHTA, CDR2 FQGNSA. The CDR3 here is CASSLGGQISYNEQFF. DNA for the CDR3: TGTGCCAGCAGCTTAGGTGGGCAGATCTCCTACAATGAGCAGTTCTTC.

CDR3 protein: CASTGFGYEQFF. The CDR3 DNA reads as TGTGCCAGCACAGGGTTTGGGTATGAGCAGTTCTTC. This chain links TRBV6-5 with TRBJ2-1; possibly TRBD1 for D (5 bases). Germline V gene sequence: CDR1 MNHEY, CDR2 SVGAGI. The V end lost 7 bases, the J end lost 8 bases, and 12 bases lay between the germline ends. The CDR3 has 12 amino acids.

The chain couples TRBV4-1 to TRBJ2-7; 9 nucleotides agree with TRBD2. The CDR3 sequence is 15 residues long. CDR1 and CDR2 (germline): MGHRA, YSYEKL. Trimming removed 3 bases from V and 2 bases from J; junction bases left unmatched: 5. CDR3 residues: CASSHLGLAAYEQYF. The CDR3 nucleotides read TGCGCCAGCAGCCACCTGGGACTAGCAGCCTACGAGCAGTACTTC.

This clonotype was detected many times. The chain joins TRBV20-1 to TRBJ2-5; D gene ambiguous. Germline V gene lookup returns CDR1 DFQATT and CDR2 SNEGSKA (reference sequence). V lost 3 bases to trimming and J lost 7 bases, with 18 bases between them. This CDR3 is built from 14 residues. The CDR3 region has the DNA TGCAGTGCTAGGGGGTCTGGGATGCTGGGGACCCAGTACTTC. Protein: CSARGSGMLGTQYF.

This clonotype has just a few counts. J is TRBJ2-1 and V is TRBV28; D gene uncertain. Germline CDR1 reads MDHEN; CDR2 reads SYDVKM. V gave up 5 bases and J gave up 0 bases, with 11 bases separating them. The CDR3 is 15 amino acids. CDR3 sequence: CASSGSGGSYNEQFF. CDR3 coding DNA: TGTGCCAGCAGTGGTAGTGGTGGCTCCTACAATGAGCAGTTCTTC.

This clonotype occurred a few times. V and J are TRBV25-1 and TRBJ2-1; 12 positions agree with TRBD2. Trimming cost V 6 bases and J 9 bases; bases outside gene matches: 9. The length of the CDR3 is 15 residues. In germline, CDR1 is MGHDK, CDR2 SYGVNS. CDR3 in amino acids: CASRASGRAGSEQFF. The CDR3, as DNA: TGTGCCAGCAGAGCTAGCGGGAGGGCCGGTAGTGAGCAGTTCTTC.

This clonotype occurred a few times. V and J are TRBV5-1 and TRBJ1-2; 10 bases map to TRBD1. The V and J ends lost 4 bases and 4 bases, in that order; junction bases with no gene match: 7. CDR1 SGHRS and CDR2 YFSETQ come from the germline V gene. The CDR3 has 15 amino acids. The CDR3: CASSPRQGASYGYTF. The CDR3, as DNA: TGCGCCAGCAGCCCCAGACAGGGGGCATCCTATGGCTACACCTTC.

The table lists this clonotype with a few counts. The V call is TRBV10-3, the J call TRBJ2-7; D might be TRBD1 (6 bases). CDR1 ENHRY and CDR2 SYGVKD come from the germline V gene. The CDR3 covers 14 residues. V shed 6 bases and J shed 4 bases, with 16 bases lying between them. The CDR3 sequence: CAIRETGGPYEQYF. The DNA for the CDR3 is TGTGCCATCAGGGAGACAGGCGGTCCGTACGAGCAGTACTTC.

This clonotype occurred a few times. The V gene is TRBV5-1, the J gene TRBJ2-5; 9 bases are shared with TRBD1. The V segment lost 4 bases and the J segment 1 base; nucleotides outside the gene matches: 5. Per germline, CDR1 SGHRS and CDR2 YFSETQ. The CDR3 contains 15 residues. CDR3 residues: CASSNRGLAQETQYF. Written as DNA, the CDR3 is TGCGCCAGCAGCAACAGGGGGCTCGCCCAAGAGACCCAGTACTTC.

A few counts support this clonotype. This sequence joins TRBV29-1 and TRBJ2-5; 7 positions match TRBD2. The CDR3 loop spans 12 amino acids. The trim removed 5 bases at V and 5 bases at J, leaving 5 bases unmatched. Germline CDR1 reads SQVTM; CDR2 reads ANQGSEA. CDR3 sequence (DNA): TGCAGCGTTACGACTAGCATGGAGACCCAGTACTTC. It translates to CSVTTSMETQYF.

The chain links TRBV27 to TRBJ2-3, with a tentative D call TRBD2 (6 bases). The CDR3 totals 14 residues. CDR1 and CDR2 from the germline V gene are MNHEY and SMNVEV (reference sequence). The ends were cut back, 5 bases at V and 4 bases at J, with 13 bases in the middle. The CDR3 sequence: CASSGDSSADTQYF. CDR3 sequence (DNA): TGTGCCAGCAGTGGTGACTCTAGCGCAGATACGCAGTATTTT.

In this sample, this clonotype turned up a few times. The chain is built from TRBV20-1 and TRBJ2-7, with TRBD2 matching 9 bases. Germline CDR1 and CDR2: DFQATT and SNEGSKA (reference sequence). This CDR3 is built from 15 residues. J lost 5 bases, V lost 2 bases, and 10 bases had no gene match. CDR3 residues: CSARRSASGIHEQYF. In DNA form, the CDR3 reads TGCAGTGCTAGAAGGTCGGCTAGCGGGATCCACGAGCAGTACTTC.

This clonotype was recorded a few times. The chain employs TRBV28 and TRBJ1-4; D might be TRBD1 (5 bases). V lost 3 bases and J 3 bases, leaving 14 bases between the germline ends. This CDR3 has 16 amino acids. CDR1 MDHEN and CDR2 SYDVKM come from the germline V gene. Here the CDR3 reads CASSFGRGRANEKLFF. Here the CDR3 DNA reads TGTGCCAGCAGTTTCGGTAGGGGTCGAGCTAATGAAAAACTGTTTTTT.

The chain uses TRBV29-1 and TRBJ2-7, with TRBD2 as a possible D gene (7 bases). V lost 4 bases and J lost 1, with 11 bases in between. The CDR3 spans 13 residues. Per germline, CDR1 SQVTM and CDR2 ANQGSEA. The CDR3 loop reads CSVGRGGSYEQYF. CDR3 nucleotides: TGCAGCGTTGGAAGGGGGGGATCCTACGAGCAGTACTTC.

This clonotype was counted a few times. The chain couples TRBV28 to TRBJ2-5; D is unresolved. Per the germline V gene, CDR1 is MDHEN and CDR2 is SYDVKM. Trimming stripped 1 base from V and 1 base from J, with 13 bases between. CDR3 length: 16 residues. The CDR3 nucleotides are TGTGCCAGCAGTTTATCTGGGCAGACCGCCCAAGAGACCCAGTACTTC. This sequence encodes CASSLSGQTAQETQYF.

The chain joins TRBV7-6 to TRBJ2-1, with D possibly TRBD1 on 5 matching bases. CDR3 size: 12 residues. With 5 bases removed from V and 7 bases from J, the gap between germline ends came to 9 bases. Germline V gene data show CDR1 as SGHVS and CDR2 as FNYEAQ. DNA for the CDR3: TGTGCCAGCAGCACCTCAGGGAATGAGCAGTTCTTC. Translating it yields CASSTSGNEQFF.